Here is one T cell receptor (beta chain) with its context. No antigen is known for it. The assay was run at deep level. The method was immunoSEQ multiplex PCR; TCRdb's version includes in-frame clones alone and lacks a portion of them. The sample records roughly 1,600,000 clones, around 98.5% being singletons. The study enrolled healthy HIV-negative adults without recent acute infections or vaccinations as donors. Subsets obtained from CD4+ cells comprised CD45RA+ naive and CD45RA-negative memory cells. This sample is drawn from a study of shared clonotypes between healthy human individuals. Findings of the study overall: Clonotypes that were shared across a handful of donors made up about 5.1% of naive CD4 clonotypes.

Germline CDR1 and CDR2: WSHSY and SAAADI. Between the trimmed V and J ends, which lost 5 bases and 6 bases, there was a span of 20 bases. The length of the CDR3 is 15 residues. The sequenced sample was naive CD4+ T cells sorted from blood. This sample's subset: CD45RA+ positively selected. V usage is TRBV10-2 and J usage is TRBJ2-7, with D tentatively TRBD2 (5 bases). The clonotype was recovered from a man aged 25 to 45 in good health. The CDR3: CASSLLTGLAGEQYF. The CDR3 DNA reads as TGCGCCAGCAGTCTTCTTACCGGGCTAGCTGGCGAGCAGTACTTC.